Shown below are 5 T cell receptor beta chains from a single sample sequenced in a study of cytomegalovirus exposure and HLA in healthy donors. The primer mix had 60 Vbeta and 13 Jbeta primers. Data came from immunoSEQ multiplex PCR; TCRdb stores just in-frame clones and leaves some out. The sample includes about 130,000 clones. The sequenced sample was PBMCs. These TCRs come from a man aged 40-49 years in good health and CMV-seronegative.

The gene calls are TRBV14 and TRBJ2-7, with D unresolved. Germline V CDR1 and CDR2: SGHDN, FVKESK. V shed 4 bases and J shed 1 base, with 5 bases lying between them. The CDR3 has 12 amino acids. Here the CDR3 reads CASSLRSYEQYF. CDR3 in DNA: TGTGCCAGCAGCCTCCGTTCCTACGAGCAGTACTTC.

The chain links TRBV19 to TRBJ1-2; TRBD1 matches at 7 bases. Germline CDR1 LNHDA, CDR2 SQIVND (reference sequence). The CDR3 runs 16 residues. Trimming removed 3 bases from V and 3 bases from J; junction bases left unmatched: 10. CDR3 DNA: TGTGCCAGTAGTATGGTAGGGGTCCAGGGGGACTATGGCTACACCTTC. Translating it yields CASSMVGVQGDYGYTF. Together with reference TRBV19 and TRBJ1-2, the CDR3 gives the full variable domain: DGGITQSPKYLFRKEGQNVTLSCEQNLNHDAMYWYRQDPGQGLRLIYYSQIVNDFQKGDIAEGYSVSREKKESFPLTVTSAQKNPTAFYLCASSMVGVQGDYGYTFGSGTRLTVV.

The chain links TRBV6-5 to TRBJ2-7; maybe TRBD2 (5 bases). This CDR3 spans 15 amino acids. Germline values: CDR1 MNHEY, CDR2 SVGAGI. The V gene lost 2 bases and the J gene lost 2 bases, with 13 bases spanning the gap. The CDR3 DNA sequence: TGTGCCAGCAGTTACACCAGCGGATTAACCTACGAGCAGTACTTC. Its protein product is CASSYTSGLTYEQYF.

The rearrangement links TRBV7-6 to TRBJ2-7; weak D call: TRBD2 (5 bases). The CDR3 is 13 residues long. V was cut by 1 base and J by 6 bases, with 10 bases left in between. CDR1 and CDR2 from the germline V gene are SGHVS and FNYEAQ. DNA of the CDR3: TGTGCCAGCAGCTTAGGACCGGCGGGCGAGCAGTACTTC. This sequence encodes CASSLGPAGEQYF. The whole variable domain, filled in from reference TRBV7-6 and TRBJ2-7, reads GAGVSQSPRYKVTKRGQDVALRCDPISGHVSLYWYRQALGQGPEFLTYFNYEAQQDKSGLPNDRFSAERPEGSISTLTIQRTEQRDSAMYRCASSLGPAGEQYFGPGTRLTVT.

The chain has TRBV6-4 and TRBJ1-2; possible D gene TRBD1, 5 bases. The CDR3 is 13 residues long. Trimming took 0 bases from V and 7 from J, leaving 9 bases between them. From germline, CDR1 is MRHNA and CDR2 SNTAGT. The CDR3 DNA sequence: TGTGCCAGCAGTGACTCGGGGGGACGTGGCTACACCTTC. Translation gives CASSDSGGRGYTF.